This TCR beta chain was documented in a study of cytomegalovirus exposure and HLA in healthy donors. Donors counted as nominally healthy when sampled, yet unrecorded immune exposures were likely. Germline V lookup: CDR1 MGHDK, CDR2 SYGVNS. Trimming shortened V by 5 bases and J by 6 bases, and 10 bases separated the two germline ends. The length of the CDR3 is 13 residues. To note about this clone: Its antigen is currently unknown.

Whole-study results and caveats: Solely CMV serostatus was available to characterize immune exposure. Three CMV-associated chains were confirmed in vitro to be specific for CMV antigens.

The PCR ran on 60 Vbeta and 13 Jbeta primers. Generated by immunoSEQ multiplex PCR, the TCRdb table keeps only in-frame clones and is missing some. The sample carries about 170,000 clones, less than 75% recorded once. This sequence originates from a girl aged 5 to 17 in good health and CMV-seronegative. This chain joins TRBV25-1 and TRBJ2-2; D unresolved. Sequencing was done on a sample of PBMCs. The CDR3 region is CASSYEVPGELFF. CDR3 nucleotides: TGTGCCAGCAGTTATGAGGTACCCGGGGAGCTGTTTTTT. Full variable domain (remainder filled in from reference TRBV25-1 and TRBJ2-2): EADIYQTPRYLVIGTGKKITLECSQTMGHDKMYWYQQDPGMELHLIHYSYGVNSTEKGDLSSESTVSRIRTEHFPLTLESARPSHTSQYLCASSYEVPGELFFGEGSRLTVL.